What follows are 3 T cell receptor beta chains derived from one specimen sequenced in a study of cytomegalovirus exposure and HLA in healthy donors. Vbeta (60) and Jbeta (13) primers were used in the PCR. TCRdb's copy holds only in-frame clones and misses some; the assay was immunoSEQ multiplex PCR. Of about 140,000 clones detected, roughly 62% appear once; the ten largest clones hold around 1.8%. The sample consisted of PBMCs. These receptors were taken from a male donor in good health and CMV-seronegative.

CDR3 nucleotides: TGTGCCAGCAGTCGCGTCGGGACAGGGGTGAACACTGAAGCTTTCTTT. The encoded protein is CASSRVGTGVNTEAFF. The V call is TRBV6-6, the J call TRBJ1-1; 10 bases are a match to TRBD1. CDR3 length equals 16 residues. Germline trimming cut 5 bases from V and 0 bases from J; bases unmatched to any gene: 6. Per germline, CDR1 MNHNY and CDR2 SVGAGI (reference sequence).

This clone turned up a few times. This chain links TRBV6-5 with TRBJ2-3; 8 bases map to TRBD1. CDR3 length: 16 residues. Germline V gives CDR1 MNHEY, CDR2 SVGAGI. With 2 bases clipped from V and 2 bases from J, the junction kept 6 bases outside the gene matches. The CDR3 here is CASSYGTGQNTDTQYF. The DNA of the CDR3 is TGTGCCAGCAGTTACGGGACAGGACAGAACACAGATACGCAGTATTTT.

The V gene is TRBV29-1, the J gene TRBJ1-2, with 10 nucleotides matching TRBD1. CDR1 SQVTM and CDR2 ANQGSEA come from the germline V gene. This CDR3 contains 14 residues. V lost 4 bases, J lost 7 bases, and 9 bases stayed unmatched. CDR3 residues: CSVAYGTGAGGYTF. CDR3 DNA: TGCAGCGTTGCCTACGGGACAGGGGCTGGTGGCTACACCTTC.